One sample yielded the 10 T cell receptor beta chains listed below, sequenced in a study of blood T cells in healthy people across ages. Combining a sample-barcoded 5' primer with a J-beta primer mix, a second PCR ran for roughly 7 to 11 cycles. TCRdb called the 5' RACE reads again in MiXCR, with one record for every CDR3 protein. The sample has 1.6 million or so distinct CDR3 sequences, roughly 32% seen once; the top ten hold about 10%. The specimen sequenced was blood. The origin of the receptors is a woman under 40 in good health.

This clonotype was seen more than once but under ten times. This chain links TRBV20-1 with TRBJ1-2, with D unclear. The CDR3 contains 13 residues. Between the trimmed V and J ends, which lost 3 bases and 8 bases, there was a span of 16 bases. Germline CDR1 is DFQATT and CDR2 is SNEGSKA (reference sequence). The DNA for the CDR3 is TGCAGTGCTAGGGAAATAACTTTAGAAGGCTACACCTTC. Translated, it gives CSAREITLEGYTF.

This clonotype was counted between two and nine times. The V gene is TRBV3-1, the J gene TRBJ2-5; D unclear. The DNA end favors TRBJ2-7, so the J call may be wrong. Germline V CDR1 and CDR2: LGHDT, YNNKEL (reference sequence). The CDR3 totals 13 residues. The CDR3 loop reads CASSRPGGHEQYF. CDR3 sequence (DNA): TGTGCCAGCAGCCGACCGGGCGGTCACGAGCAGTACTTC.

The DNA for the CDR3 is TGTGCCAGCAGCTTAGTAGACGAGCGGTATGAGAACGATCAGCCCCAGCATTTT. Amino acids: CASSLVDERYENDQPQHF. The chain links TRBV7-9 to TRBJ1-5; the D is unclear. This CDR3 is 18 amino acids long. V dropped 1 base and J dropped 5 bases, with 21 bases sitting between them. Germline V gene data show CDR1 as SEHNR and CDR2 as FQNEAQ (reference sequence).

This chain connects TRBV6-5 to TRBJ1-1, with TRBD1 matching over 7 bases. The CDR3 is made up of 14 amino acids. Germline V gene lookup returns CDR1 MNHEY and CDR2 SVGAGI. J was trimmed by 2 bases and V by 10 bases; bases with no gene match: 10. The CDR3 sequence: CATLLQGKNTEAFF. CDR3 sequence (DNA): TGTGCCACCCTCCTACAGGGGAAAAACACTGAAGCTTTCTTT.

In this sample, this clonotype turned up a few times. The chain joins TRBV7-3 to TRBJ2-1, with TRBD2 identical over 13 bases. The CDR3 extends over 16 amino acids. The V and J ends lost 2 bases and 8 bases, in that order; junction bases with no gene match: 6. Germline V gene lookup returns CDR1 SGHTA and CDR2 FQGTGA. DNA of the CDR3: TGTGCCAGCAGCTTAGGACTAGCGGGAGCCTTCGATGAGCAGTTCTTC. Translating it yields CASSLGLAGAFDEQFF.

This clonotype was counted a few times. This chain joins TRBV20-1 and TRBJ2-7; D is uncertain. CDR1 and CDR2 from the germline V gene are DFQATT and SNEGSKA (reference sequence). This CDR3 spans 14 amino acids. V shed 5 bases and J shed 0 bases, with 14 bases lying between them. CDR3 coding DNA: TGCAGTGCTGGTCAAGCGTGGAGCTCCTACGAGCAGTACTTC. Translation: CSAGQAWSSYEQYF.

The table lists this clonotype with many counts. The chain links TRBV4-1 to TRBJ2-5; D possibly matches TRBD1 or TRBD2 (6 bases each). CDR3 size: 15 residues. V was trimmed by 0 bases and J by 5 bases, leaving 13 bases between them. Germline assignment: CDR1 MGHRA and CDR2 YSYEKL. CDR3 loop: CASSQDRGPSETQYF. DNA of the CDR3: TGCGCCAGCAGCCAAGATCGGGGGCCCTCGGAGACCCAGTACTTC.

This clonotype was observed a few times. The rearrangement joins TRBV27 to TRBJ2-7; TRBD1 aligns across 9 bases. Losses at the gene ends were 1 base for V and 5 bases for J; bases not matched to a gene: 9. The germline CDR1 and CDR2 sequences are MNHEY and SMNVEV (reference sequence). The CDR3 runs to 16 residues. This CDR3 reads CASSLLVGTGIHEQYF. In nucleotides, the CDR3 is TGTGCCAGCAGTTTATTGGTAGGGACAGGGATTCACGAGCAGTACTTC.

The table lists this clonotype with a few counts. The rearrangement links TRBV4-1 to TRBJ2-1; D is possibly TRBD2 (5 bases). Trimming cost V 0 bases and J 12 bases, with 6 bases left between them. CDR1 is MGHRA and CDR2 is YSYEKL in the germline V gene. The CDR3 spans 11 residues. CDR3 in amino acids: CASSQDGGQFF. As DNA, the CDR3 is TGCGCCAGCAGCCAAGACGGAGGGCAGTTCTTC.

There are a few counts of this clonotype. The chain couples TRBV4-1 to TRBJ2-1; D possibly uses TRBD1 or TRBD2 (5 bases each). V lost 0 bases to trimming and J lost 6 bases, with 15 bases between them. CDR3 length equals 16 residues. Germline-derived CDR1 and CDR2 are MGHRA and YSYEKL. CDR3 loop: CASSQDQRGRSNEQFF. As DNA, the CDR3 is TGCGCCAGCAGCCAAGATCAACGGGGCCGATCCAATGAGCAGTTCTTC.